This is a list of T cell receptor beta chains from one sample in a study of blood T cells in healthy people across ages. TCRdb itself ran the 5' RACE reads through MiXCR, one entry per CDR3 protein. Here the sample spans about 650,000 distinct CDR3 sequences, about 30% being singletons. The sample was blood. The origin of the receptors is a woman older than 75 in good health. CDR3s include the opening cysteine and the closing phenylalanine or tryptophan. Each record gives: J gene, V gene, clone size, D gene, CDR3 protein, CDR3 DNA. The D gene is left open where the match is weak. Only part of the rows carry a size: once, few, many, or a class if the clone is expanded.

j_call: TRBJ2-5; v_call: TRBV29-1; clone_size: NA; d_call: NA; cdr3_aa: CSVAPPGVQETQYF; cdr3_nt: TGCAGCGTTGCCCCCCCAGGGGTCCAAGAGACCCAGTACTTC
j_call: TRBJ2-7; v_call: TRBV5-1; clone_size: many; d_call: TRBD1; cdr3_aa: CASSLDSGGSPYEQYF; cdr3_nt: TGCGCCAGCAGCTTGGACTCAGGGGGCTCCCCCTACGAGCAGTACTTC
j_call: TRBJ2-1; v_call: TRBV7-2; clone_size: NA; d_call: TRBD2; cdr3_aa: CASSLVTGGPSHEQFF; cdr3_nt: TGTGCCAGCAGCTTAGTGACGGGGGGGCCGTCCCATGAGCAGTTCTTC
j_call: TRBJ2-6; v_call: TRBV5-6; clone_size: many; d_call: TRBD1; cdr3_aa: CASSFPGQGFSGANVLTF; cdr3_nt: TGTGCCAGCAGCTTTCCGGGACAGGGCTTCTCTGGGGCCAACGTCCTGACTTTC
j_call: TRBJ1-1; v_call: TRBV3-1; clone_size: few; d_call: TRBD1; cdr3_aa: CASSQQGGVAEAFF; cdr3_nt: TGTGCCAGCAGTCAACAGGGGGGAGTGGCTGAAGCTTTCTTT
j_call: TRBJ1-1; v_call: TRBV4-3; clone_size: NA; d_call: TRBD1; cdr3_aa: CASSPEGTGGWDTEAFF; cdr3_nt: TGCGCCAGCAGCCCGGAGGGGACAGGGGGCTGGGACACTGAAGCTTTCTTT
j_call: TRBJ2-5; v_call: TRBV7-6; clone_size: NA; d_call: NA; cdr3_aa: CASSLAPSASETQYF; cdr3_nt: TGTGCCAGCAGCTTAGCCCCAAGCGCTTCAGAGACCCAGTACTTC
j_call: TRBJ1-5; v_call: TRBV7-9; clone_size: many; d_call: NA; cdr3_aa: CASSRNQGIDQPQHF; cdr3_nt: TGTGCCAGCAGCCGTAATCAGGGTATTGATCAGCCCCAGCATTTT
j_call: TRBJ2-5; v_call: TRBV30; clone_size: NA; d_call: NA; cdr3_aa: CAWSVDGHRETQYF; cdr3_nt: TGTGCCTGGAGTGTGGACGGGCACCGGGAGACCCAGTACTTC
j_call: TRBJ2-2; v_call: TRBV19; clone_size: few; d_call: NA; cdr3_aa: CASSINRVASGELFF; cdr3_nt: TGTGCCAGTAGTATAAACAGGGTGGCCTCGGGGGAGCTGTTTTTT
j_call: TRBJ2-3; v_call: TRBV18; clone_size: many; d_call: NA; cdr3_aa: CASSPRLSLRGADTQYF; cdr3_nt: TGTGCCAGCTCACCACGTCTAAGCCTCAGAGGGGCAGATACGCAGTATTTT
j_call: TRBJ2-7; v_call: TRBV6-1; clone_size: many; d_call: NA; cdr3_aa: CAARKGLEQYF; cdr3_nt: TGTGCCGCTCGGAAGGGTCTAGAGCAGTACTTC
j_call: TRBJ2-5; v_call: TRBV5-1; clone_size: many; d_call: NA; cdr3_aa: CASSLTGTPKETQYF; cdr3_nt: TGCGCCAGCAGCTTGACCGGGACTCCAAAAGAGACCCAGTACTTC
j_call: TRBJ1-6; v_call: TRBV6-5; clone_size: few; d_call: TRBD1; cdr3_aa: CASSYRQGARSPLHF; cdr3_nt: TGTGCCAGCAGTTATCGACAGGGGGCCCGTTCACCCCTCCACTTT
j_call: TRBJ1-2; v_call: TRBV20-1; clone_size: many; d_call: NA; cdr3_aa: CSVGSYYGYTF; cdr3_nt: TGCAGTGTGGGAAGCTACTATGGCTACACCTTC
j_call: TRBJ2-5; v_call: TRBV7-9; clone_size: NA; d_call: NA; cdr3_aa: CSSSLAGKETQYF; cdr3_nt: TGTTCCAGCAGCTTAGCTGGAAAAGAGACCCAGTACTTC
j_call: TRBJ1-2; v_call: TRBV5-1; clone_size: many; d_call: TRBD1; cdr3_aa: CASSLGQGAYGYTF; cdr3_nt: TGCGCCAGCAGCTTGGGACAGGGGGCCTATGGCTACACCTTC
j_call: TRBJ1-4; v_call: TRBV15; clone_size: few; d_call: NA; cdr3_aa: CATSRVAEKLFF; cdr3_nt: TGTGCCACCAGCAGAGTTGCGGAAAAACTGTTTTTT
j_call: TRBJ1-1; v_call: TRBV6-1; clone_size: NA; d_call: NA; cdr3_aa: CASSEAWQGTEAFF; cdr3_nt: TGTGCCAGCAGTGAAGCGTGGCAGGGCACTGAAGCTTTCTTT
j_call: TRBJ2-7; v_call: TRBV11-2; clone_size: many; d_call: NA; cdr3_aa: CASRKDIGRDEQYF; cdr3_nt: TGTGCCAGCCGAAAAGATATTGGAAGGGACGAGCAGTACTTC
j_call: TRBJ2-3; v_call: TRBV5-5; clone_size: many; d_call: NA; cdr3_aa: CASSWSAPDTQYF; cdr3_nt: TGTGCCAGCAGCTGGTCGGCACCAGATACGCAGTATTTT
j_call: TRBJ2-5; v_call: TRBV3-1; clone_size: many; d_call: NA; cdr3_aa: CASSQVRRGETQYF; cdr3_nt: TGTGCCAGCAGCCAAGTTAGGAGGGGAGAGACCCAGTACTTC
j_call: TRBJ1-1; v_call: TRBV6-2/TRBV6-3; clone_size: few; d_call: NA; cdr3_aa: CASSYGEGGNTEAFF; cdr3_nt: TGTGCCAGCAGTTATGGCGAGGGGGGGAACACTGAAGCTTTCTTT
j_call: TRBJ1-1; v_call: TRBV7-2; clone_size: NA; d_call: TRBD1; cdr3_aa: CAGSPFQGGVTEAFF; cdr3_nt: TGTGCCGGATCGCCTTTTCAGGGGGGGGTCACTGAAGCTTTCTTT
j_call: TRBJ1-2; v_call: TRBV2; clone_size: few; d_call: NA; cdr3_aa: CASSPGTLSYYGYTF; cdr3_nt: TGTGCCAGCAGTCCCGGGACCCTCAGTTACTATGGCTACACCTTC
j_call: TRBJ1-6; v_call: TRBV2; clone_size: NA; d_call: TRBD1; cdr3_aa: CASVRTGGPTYNSPLHF; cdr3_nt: TGTGCCAGCGTAAGGACAGGGGGTCCCACCTATAATTCACCCCTCCACTTT
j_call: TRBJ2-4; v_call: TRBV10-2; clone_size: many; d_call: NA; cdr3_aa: CASRGPKNIQYF; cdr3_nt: TGCGCCAGCAGGGGTCCCAAAAACATTCAGTACTTC
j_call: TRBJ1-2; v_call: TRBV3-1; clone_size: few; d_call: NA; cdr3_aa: CASSPTRGARGYTF; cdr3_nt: TGTGCCAGCAGCCCTACGCGGGGGGCGCGGGGCTACACCTTC
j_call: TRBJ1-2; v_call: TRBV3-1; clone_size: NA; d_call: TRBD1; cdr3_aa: CASSQDSGGKSYTF; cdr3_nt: TGTGCCAGCAGCCAAGATTCAGGGGGAAAGAGCTACACCTTC
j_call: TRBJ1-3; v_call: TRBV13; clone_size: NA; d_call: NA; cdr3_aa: CASSLNVGALGNTIYF; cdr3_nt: TGTGCCAGCAGCTTAAATGTGGGGGCTTTGGGAAACACCATATATTTT
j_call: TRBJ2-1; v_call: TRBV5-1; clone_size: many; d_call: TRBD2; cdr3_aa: CASSWGLAGGLDSYNEQFF; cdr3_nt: TGCGCCAGCAGCTGGGGACTAGCGGGGGGCTTAGACTCCTACAATGAGCAGTTCTTC
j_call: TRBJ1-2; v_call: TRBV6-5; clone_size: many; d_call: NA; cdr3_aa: CASRDMGDPYGYTF; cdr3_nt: TGTGCCAGCAGGGACATGGGGGATCCCTATGGCTACACCTTC
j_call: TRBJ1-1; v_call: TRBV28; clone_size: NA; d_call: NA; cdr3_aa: CASSLLQGRGGVNTEAFF; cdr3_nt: TGTGCCAGCAGTCTTTTACAGGGACGGGGGGGAGTGAACACTGAAGCTTTCTTT
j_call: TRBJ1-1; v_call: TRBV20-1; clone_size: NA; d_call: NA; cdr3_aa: CSAWDAEAFF; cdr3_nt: TGCAGTGCTTGGGACGCTGAAGCTTTCTTT
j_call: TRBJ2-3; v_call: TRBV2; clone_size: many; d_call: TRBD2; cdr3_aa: CASSEGTSGVIDTQYF; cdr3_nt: TGTGCCAGCAGTGAAGGGACTAGCGGGGTGATAGATACGCAGTATTTT
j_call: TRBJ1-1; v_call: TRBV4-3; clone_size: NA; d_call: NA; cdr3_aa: CASSQDLGNLGAEAFF; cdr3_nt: TGCGCCAGCAGCCAAGATCTGGGCAACCTAGGGGCTGAAGCTTTCTTT
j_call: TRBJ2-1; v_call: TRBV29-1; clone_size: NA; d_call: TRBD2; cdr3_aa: CSVRRVAGGPLYNEQFF; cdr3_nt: TGCAGCGTTCGGCGGGTAGCGGGAGGGCCTTTGTACAATGAGCAGTTCTTC